Sequencing of this T cell receptor (beta chain) was carried out in a study of early T cells in non-severe SARS-CoV-2 infection. Across the whole study: Bulk RNA taken from unsorted whole blood was sequenced, leaving chains unpaired. Whole-study results and caveats: CD4 and private specificities were missed by VDJdb matching, which favored anti-spike CD8 responses.

In germline, CDR1 is SQVTM, CDR2 ANQGSEA. CDR3 length equals 13 residues. The V end lost 8 bases, the J end lost 7 bases, and 20 bases lay between the germline ends. Separate cDNA molecules each had unique molecular identifiers attached to them. TCRdb reprocessed the 5' RACE reads via MiXCR and lists one record per CDR3 protein. The data show roughly 50,000 distinct CDR3 sequences, around 8% seen once. This clonotype was seen more than once but under ten times. Antigen specificity is unknown. Source material: whole blood. The chain has TRBV29-1 and TRBJ1-2; no firm D call. The sequence was obtained from an adult who was a healthcare worker with PCR-confirmed SARS-CoV-2 infection or an uninfected control (not recorded which). The CDR3 DNA reads as TGCAGCTTCCGGGGAGAGGGCGGAGGTGGCTACACCTTC. Its translation is CSFRGEGGGGYTF.